This TCR beta chain is drawn from a study of beta chain features in type 1 diabetes. About the study: On cell yields, gender and age, patients and healthy donors were similar. Study conclusions and caveats: TCRB CDR3s from Type 1 diabetes patients were moderately but significantly shorter in all four CD4+ subsets.

Sequencing targeted expressed TCRB transcripts, as all isolated RNA had been reverse transcribed. Data came from immunoSEQ multiplex PCR; TCRdb stores just in-frame clones and leaves some out. Here the sample spans around 130,000 clones, roughly 10% being singletons. This clone appeared many times. Its antigen is unknown. The sample was central memory CD4+ T cells from blood. This sequence was found in a man aged 25-45 years with type 1 diabetes.

CDR3 nucleotide sequence: TGTGCCAGCAGCACGGACAGGGCTGGGGCCAACGTCCTGACTTTC. Residues: CASSTDRAGANVLTF. The J gene is TRBJ2-6, the V gene TRBV7-3; 8 bases are a match to TRBD1. V lost 5 bases and J lost 2; bases outside the gene matches: 2. This CDR3 is 15 amino acids long. The germline gives CDR1 SGHTA, CDR2 FQGTGA.